This is a list of T cell receptor beta chains from one sample in a study of human T cells and chemical hapten exposure. TCRdb analysed the RACE reads with MiXCR anew, one entry per CDR3 protein. This table has about 110,000 distinct CDR3 sequences, about a tenth appearing once. The sample in question was whole blood, obtained in connection with sensitization to the hapten diphenylcyclopropenone (DPC). All receptors come from a woman aged 40 to 50 with alopecia areata. Some clones in this sample may be carry-over from other donors' samples. CDR3s include the opening cysteine and the closing phenylalanine or tryptophan. A D gene is named only where the DNA matches it firmly. Expanded clones get a size class; other rows say once, few or many, or leave the size out.

j_call	d_call	clone_size	v_call	cdr3_aa	cdr3_nt
TRBJ1-5	TRBD1	many	TRBV5-5	CASSTGQGADQPQHF	TGTGCCAGCAGCACCGGACAGGGGGCGGATCAGCCCCAGCATTTT
TRBJ2-3	TRBD1	few	TRBV6-5	CASSYSGTATDTQYF	TGTGCCAGCAGTTACTCCGGGACAGCAACAGATACGCAGTATTTT
TRBJ2-5	.	few	TRBV11-2	CASSFRVGETQYF	TGTGCCAGCAGCTTCAGGGTTGGGGAGACCCAGTACTTC
TRBJ2-3	TRBD2	many	TRBV7-3	CASSVGLAGGQDTQYF	TGTGCCAGCAGCGTGGGACTAGCGGGGGGGCAAGATACGCAGTATTTT
TRBJ1-4	.	.	TRBV4-3	CASSQDKAGREKLFF	TGCGCCAGCAGCCAAGATAAGGCAGGGCGTGAAAAACTGTTTTTT
TRBJ1-5	TRBD1	.	TRBV6-2/TRBV6-3	CASSRTGKFSPQHF	TGTGCCAGCAGTCGGACAGGGAAATTCTCGCCCCAGCATTTT
TRBJ1-2	.	.	TRBV7-2	CASSLEGAAVYGHTF	TGTGCCAGCAGCTTAGAAGGGGCGGCCGTCTATGGCCACACCTTC
TRBJ2-3	.	.	TRBV6-6	CASSSYQGTDTQYF	TGTGCCAGCAGTTCCTATCAGGGTACAGATACGCAGTATTTT
TRBJ1-5	.	many	TRBV7-9	CASSLMSGPQHF	TGTGCCAGCAGCTTAATGTCTGGGCCCCAGCATTTT
TRBJ1-1	.	many	TRBV9	CASSPFSSNTEAFF	TGTGCCAGCAGCCCCTTCTCTTCGAACACTGAAGCTTTCTTT
TRBJ1-5	TRBD1	few	TRBV6-6	CASSPGGTGDQPQHF	TGTGCCAGCAGCCCGGGGGGGACAGGGGATCAGCCCCAGCATTTT
TRBJ2-5	TRBD1	many	TRBV12-3/TRBV12-4	CASSRGQGVSQETQYF	TGTGCCAGCAGCCGCGGACAGGGAGTGAGCCAAGAGACCCAGTACTTC
TRBJ1-3	TRBD1	many	TRBV7-9	CASSRTGENTIYF	TGTGCCAGCAGCCGGACAGGGGAAAACACCATATATTTT
TRBJ2-5	TRBD2	.	TRBV12-3/TRBV12-4	CASSLARGLAGARETQYF	TGTGCCAGCAGTTTAGCGCGTGGACTAGCGGGGGCGAGAGAGACCCAGTACTTC
TRBJ1-1	.	many	TRBV6-1	CASEKMNTEAFF	TGTGCCAGCGAGAAGATGAACACTGAAGCTTTCTTT
TRBJ1-2	TRBD1	few	TRBV10-3	CATGTGDGYTF	TGTGCCACCGGGACAGGGGATGGCTACACCTTC
TRBJ1-1	.	few	TRBV10-3	CAISVGGSNTEAFF	TGTGCCATCAGTGTCGGGGGGTCGAACACTGAAGCTTTCTTT
TRBJ1-4	.	few	TRBV20-1	CSARDAGPGRKLFF	TGCAGTGCTAGAGACGCGGGGCCGGGGCGAAAACTGTTTTTT
TRBJ2-7	TRBD1	.	TRBV29-1	CSVGDRGTTYEQYF	TGCAGCGTTGGTGACAGGGGGACAACCTACGAGCAGTACTTC
TRBJ2-7	.	many	TRBV20-1	CSAAPSPVYEQYF	TGCAGTGCCGCCCCCAGTCCAGTCTACGAGCAGTACTTC
TRBJ1-1	.	many	TRBV4-3	CASSQDPARVTEAFF	TGCGCCAGCAGCCAAGATCCAGCCAGGGTCACTGAAGCTTTCTTT
TRBJ1-6	TRBD1	many	TRBV29-1	CSVGQGRSSPLHF	TGCAGCGTAGGACAGGGACGGAGTTCACCCCTCCACTTT
TRBJ2-5	TRBD2	many	TRBV5-1	CASSFRGGEETQYF	TGCGCCAGCAGCTTCCGGGGAGGGGAAGAGACCCAGTACTTC
TRBJ2-1	TRBD1	many	TRBV27	CASTRSGGQGAYEQFF	TGTGCCAGCACCCGCTCGGGGGGACAGGGGGCGTATGAGCAGTTCTTC
TRBJ1-1	.	many	TRBV13	CASSFGQQLEAFF	TGTGCCAGCAGCTTCGGACAGCAACTTGAAGCTTTCTTT
TRBJ1-3	.	.	TRBV3-2	CASSQEALGFGNTIYF	TGTGCCAGCAGCCAAGAAGCCCTTGGTTTTGGAAACACCATATATTTT
TRBJ1-5	.	few	TRBV10-3	CAISEGPSNQPQHF	TGTGCCATCAGTGAGGGGCCGAGCAATCAGCCCCAGCATTTT
TRBJ2-1	.	many	TRBV28	CASSLARGHNEQFF	TGTGCCAGCAGTTTAGCCCGGGGTCACAATGAGCAGTTCTTC
TRBJ2-2	TRBD2	few	TRBV7-8	CASSPGTSGPWTGELFF	TGTGCCAGCAGCCCGGGGACTAGCGGACCCTGGACCGGGGAGCTGTTTTTT
TRBJ1-3	TRBD1	many	TRBV6-6	CASSYSTGSSGNTIYF	TGTGCCAGCAGTTATTCGACAGGGTCCTCTGGAAACACCATATATTTT
TRBJ1-1	.	.	TRBV10-3	CAIKGDTEAFF	TGTGCCATCAAGGGGGACACTGAAGCTTTCTTT
TRBJ2-3	.	few	TRBV20-1	CSARDFLGSTDTQYF	TGCAGTGCTAGAGATTTTCTAGGGTCGACAGATACGCAGTATTTT
TRBJ2-5	.	.	TRBV5-5	CASSFPGRETQYF	TGTGCCAGCAGCTTCCCAGGGCGAGAGACCCAGTACTTC
TRBJ2-2	.	.	TRBV6-5	CASSYWGPENTGELFF	TGTGCCAGCAGTTACTGGGGTCCAGAAAACACCGGGGAGCTGTTTTTT
TRBJ2-1	.	.	TRBV20-1	CSAGGTLGEQFF	TGCAGTGCTGGGGGTACCCTTGGTGAGCAGTTCTTC
TRBJ2-7	.	.	TRBV12-3/TRBV12-4	CASSLAHEQYF	TGTGCCAGCAGTTTAGCGCACGAGCAGTACTTC
TRBJ1-6	.	.	TRBV12-3/TRBV12-4	CASSPGSPLHF	TGTGCCAGCAGCCCGGGGTCACCCCTCCACTTT
TRBJ2-7	.	many	TRBV5-6	CASSFRLPSYEQYF	TGTGCCAGCAGCTTTCGACTGCCTTCCTACGAGCAGTACTTC
TRBJ2-1	.	.	TRBV7-9	CASEGGPNEQFF	TGTGCCAGCGAGGGGGGGCCAAATGAGCAGTTCTTC
TRBJ2-1	.	many	TRBV7-9	CASVREAYNEQFF	TGTGCCAGCGTCAGGGAAGCCTACAATGAGCAGTTCTTC
TRBJ2-2	.	.	TRBV4-2	CASSTQGGDTGELFF	TGTGCCAGCAGCACCCAGGGGGGTGACACCGGGGAGCTGTTTTTT
TRBJ2-3	.	.	TRBV13	CASSLGSGRRTDTQYF	TGTGCCAGCAGCTTAGGCAGTGGCAGACGCACAGATACGCAGTATTTT
TRBJ1-2	TRBD1	.	TRBV3-1	CASSQDTGTGNGYTF	TGTGCCAGCAGCCAAGACACTGGGACAGGGAATGGCTACACCTTC
TRBJ2-3	TRBD1	.	TRBV28	CASKQGATGISTDTQYF	TGTGCCAGCAAACAGGGGGCGACAGGGATTAGCACAGATACGCAGTATTTT
TRBJ1-2	TRBD1	many	TRBV28	CASSPPLGQGAFGYTF	TGTGCCAGCAGTCCCCCCCTGGGACAGGGGGCGTTCGGCTACACCTTC
TRBJ1-2	.	many	TRBV20-1	CSAVPGTSGGYTF	TGCAGTGCAGTACCCGGGACTTCGGGGGGCTACACCTTC